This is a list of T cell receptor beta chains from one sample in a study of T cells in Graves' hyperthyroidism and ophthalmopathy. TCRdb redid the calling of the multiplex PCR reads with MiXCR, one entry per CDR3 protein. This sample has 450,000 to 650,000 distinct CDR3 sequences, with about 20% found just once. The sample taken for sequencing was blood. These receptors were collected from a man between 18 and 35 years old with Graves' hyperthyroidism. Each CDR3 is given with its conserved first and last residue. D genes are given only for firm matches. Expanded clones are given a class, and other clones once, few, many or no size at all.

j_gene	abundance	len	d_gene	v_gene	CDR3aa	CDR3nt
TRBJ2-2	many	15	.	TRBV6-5	CASSYSTGGTGELFF	TGTGCCAGCAGTTACTCGACGGGCGGCACCGGGGAGCTGTTTTTT
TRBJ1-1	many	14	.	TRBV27	CASSRGPSPGEAFF	TGTGCCAGCAGTCGCGGGCCCTCACCCGGTGAAGCTTTCTTT
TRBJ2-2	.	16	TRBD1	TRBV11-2	CASSPGTGRVTGELFF	TGTGCCAGCAGTCCTGGGACAGGGAGAGTCACCGGGGAGCTGTTTTTT
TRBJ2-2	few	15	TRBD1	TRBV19	CASNHWTGGTGELFF	TGTGCCAGTAACCATTGGACAGGGGGCACCGGGGAGCTGTTTTTT
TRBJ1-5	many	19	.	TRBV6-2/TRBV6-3	CASSYSVNIPRESNQPQHF	TGTGCCAGCAGTTACTCGGTTAACATCCCTAGGGAGAGCAATCAGCCCCAGCATTTT
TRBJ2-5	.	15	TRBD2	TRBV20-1	CSASSSGGPRETQYF	TGCAGTGCTAGTTCTAGCGGGGGTCCGCGGGAGACCCAGTACTTC
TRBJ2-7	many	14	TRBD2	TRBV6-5	CASSYSRGGSEQYF	TGTGCCAGCAGTTACTCGAGGGGAGGGTCCGAGCAGTACTTC
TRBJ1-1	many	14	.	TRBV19	CASSLQGLYTEAFF	TGTGCCAGTAGTCTTCAGGGGCTCTACACTGAAGCTTTCTTT
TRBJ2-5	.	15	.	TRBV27	CASSSLSTDQETQYF	TGTGCCAGCAGCTCCCTCTCGACAGACCAAGAGACCCAGTACTTC
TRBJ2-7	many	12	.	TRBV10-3	CAIQGNSYEQYF	TGTGCCATCCAGGGGAACTCCTACGAGCAGTACTTC
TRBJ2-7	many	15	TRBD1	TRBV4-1	CASSQGQAATYEQYF	TGCGCCAGCAGCCAGGGACAGGCCGCAACCTACGAGCAGTACTTC
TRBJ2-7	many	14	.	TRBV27	CASSPGPGGGEQYF	TGTGCCAGCAGTCCCGGGCCAGGGGGAGGCGAGCAGTACTTC
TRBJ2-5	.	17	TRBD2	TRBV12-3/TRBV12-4	CASSPERLRETRETQYF	TGTGCCAGCAGTCCGGAGAGACTGCGGGAGACTCGAGAGACCCAGTACTTC
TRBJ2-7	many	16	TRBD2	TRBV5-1	CASSRGQRGASYEQYF	TGCGCCAGCAGCCGGGGACAGCGGGGGGCCTCCTACGAGCAGTACTTC